This T cell receptor beta chain was captured by sequencing in a study of T cell changes during pregnancy in multiple sclerosis. The germline V gene encodes CDR1 LGHNA and CDR2 YSLEER. This CDR3 spans 15 amino acids. V lost 1 base and J 8 bases, leaving 15 bases between the germline ends. Sequenced by immunoSEQ multiplex PCR; TCRdb stores in-frame clones only, minus some. The table lists more than 55,000 clones, roughly nine tenths of them singletons. The input for sequencing was peripheral blood, taken after pregnancy. This receptor was obtained from a female donor in good health, enrolled as a control in a pregnancy study. The rearrangement uses TRBV4-3 and TRBJ2-1; possibly TRBD2 for D (6 bases). DNA for the CDR3: TGCGCCAGCAGCCAAGTAGGAGGGGCCCGACATGAGCAGTTCTTC. Amino acid sequence: CASSQVGGARHEQFF.